This T cell receptor (beta chain) comes out of a study of graft-versus-host responses after intestinal transplantation. In the study overall: In this cohort, recipients had multivisceral, liver-intestinal, or isolated intestinal transplants. Recipients were all induced with anti-thymocyte globulin, then given tacrolimus and steroids for 2 to 3 years. Study-wide findings and caveats: Patients who carried graft-donor T cell macrochimerism also had high graft-versus-host to host-versus-graft clonal ratios in their allografts. Maximum circulating GvH clone levels tracked with early post-transplant HvG decreases.

This clone appeared once. Its antigen is undetermined. Only in-frame clones appear in the TCRdb table, and some are missing; sequencing was by immunoSEQ multiplex PCR. Of just under 90,000 clones listed, about four fifths were seen once; the top ten hold about 18%. Germline V gene lookup returns CDR1 SGHNT and CDR2 YENEEA. CDR3 length: 15 residues. The junction had 4 bases not matched to a gene; V was cut back by 5 bases and J by 3 bases. The chain links TRBV11-3 to TRBJ2-7; 13 bases line up with TRBD2. The sequences come from unstimulated CD8+ T cells sorted from spleen or lymph node cells, collected before intestinal transplant. The receptor's source is a human donor who received an intestinal transplant. The CDR3: CASSPGLAGNYEQYF. The DNA of the CDR3 is TGTGCCAGCAGCCCGGGACTAGCGGGAAACTACGAGCAGTACTTC.